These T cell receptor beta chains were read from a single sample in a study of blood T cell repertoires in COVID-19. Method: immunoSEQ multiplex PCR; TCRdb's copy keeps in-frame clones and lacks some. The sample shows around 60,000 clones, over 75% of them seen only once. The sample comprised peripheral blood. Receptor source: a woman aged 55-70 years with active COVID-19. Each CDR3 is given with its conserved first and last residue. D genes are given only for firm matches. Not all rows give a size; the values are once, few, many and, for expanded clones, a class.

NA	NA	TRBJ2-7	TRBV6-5	CASSYSFTYEQYF	TGTGCCAGCAGTTACTCATTTACCTACGAGCAGTACTTC
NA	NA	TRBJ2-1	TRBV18	CASSPPQYNEQFF	TGTGCCAGCTCACCCCCGCAGTACAATGAGCAGTTCTTC
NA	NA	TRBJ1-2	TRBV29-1	CSVGDTTSWGYTF	TGCAGCGTTGGAGACACAACCTCGTGGGGCTACACCTTC
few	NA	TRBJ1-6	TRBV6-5	CASSYSGRVDSPLHF	TGTGCCAGCAGTTACTCGGGCAGGGTGGATTCACCCCTCCACTTT
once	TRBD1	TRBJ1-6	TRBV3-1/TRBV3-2	CASSARDRGDSPLHF	TGTGCCAGCAGCGCCCGGGACAGGGGCGATTCACCCCTCCACTTT
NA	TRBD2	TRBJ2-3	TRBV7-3	CASSLYRGGPDTQYF	TGTGCCAGCAGCTTATATCGGGGGGGTCCAGATACGCAGTATTTT
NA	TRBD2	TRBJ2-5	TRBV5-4	CASSLLADQETQYF	TGTGCCAGCAGCCTCCTAGCGGACCAAGAGACCCAGTACTTC
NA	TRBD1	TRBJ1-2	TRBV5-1	CASSSSGTAYGYTF	TGCGCCAGCAGCTCCTCCGGGACAGCCTATGGCTACACCTTC
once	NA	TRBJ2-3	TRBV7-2	CASSLLGSDTQYF	TGTGCCAGCAGCTTACTAGGATCAGATACGCAGTATTTT
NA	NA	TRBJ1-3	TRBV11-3	CASSLGASVPGNTIYF	TGTGCCAGCAGCTTAGGCGCCAGCGTCCCAGGAAACACCATATATTTT
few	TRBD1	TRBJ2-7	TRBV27	CASRGQGGYEQYF	TGTGCCAGCAGGGGACAGGGTGGGTACGAGCAGTACTTC
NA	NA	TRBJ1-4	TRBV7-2	CASSFRGATNEKLFF	TGTGCCAGCAGCTTCCGGGGGGCAACTAATGAAAAACTGTTTTTT
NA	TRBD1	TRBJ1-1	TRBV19	CASSIGDRRAEAFF	TGTGCCAGTAGTATAGGGGACAGGAGGGCTGAAGCTTTCTTT
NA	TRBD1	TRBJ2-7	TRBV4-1	CASSQEGTGTFRQYF	TGCGCCAGCAGCCAAGAGGGGACAGGGACATTCAGGCAGTACTTC
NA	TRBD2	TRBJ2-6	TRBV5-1	CASNLAGRSSGANVLTF	TGCGCCAGCAACCTAGCGGGGAGATCCTCTGGGGCCAACGTCCTGACTTTC
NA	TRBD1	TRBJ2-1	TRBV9	CASSPRQGLGNEQFF	TGTGCCAGCAGCCCTCGACAGGGATTGGGCAATGAGCAGTTCTTC
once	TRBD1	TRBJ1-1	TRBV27	CASSFFRGRSGTEAFF	TGTGCCAGCAGTTTTTTCAGGGGGCGATCGGGCACTGAAGCTTTCTTT